The 31 T cell receptor beta chains presented below share a single source sample, sequenced in a study of cytomegalovirus exposure and HLA in healthy donors. Primers included in the PCR were 60 Vbeta and 13 Jbeta primers. TCRdb keeps only in-frame clones here, not all; method: immunoSEQ multiplex PCR. Here the sample spans about 83,000 clones, 80% to 90% being singletons. The sample comprised PBMCs. These TCRs come from a woman younger than 45 in good health and CMV-seronegative.

This chain joins TRBV7-8 and TRBJ2-4; D remains ambiguous. Germline values: CDR1 SGHVS, CDR2 FQNEAQ. The CDR3 consists of 14 residues. Trimming removed 4 bases at V and 2 bases at J, with 9 bases between. CDR3 coding DNA: TGTGCCAGCAGCTCGCCAACAACCAAAAACATTCAGTACTTC. This encodes CASSSPTTKNIQYF.

This chain links TRBV11-2 with TRBJ2-5, with D perhaps matching TRBD1 (5 bases). V dropped 2 bases and J dropped 4 bases, with 11 bases sitting between them. The length of the CDR3 is 14 residues. Per germline, CDR1 SGHAT and CDR2 FQNNGV. The CDR3: CASSLLATAETQYF. The CDR3 nucleotides are TGTGCCAGCAGCTTACTTGCGACAGCAGAGACCCAGTACTTC.

The rearrangement links TRBV5-1 to TRBJ1-1, with D hard to call. This CDR3 spans 13 amino acids. The V end was cut by 4 bases, the J end by 1 base, with 8 bases between. Germline CDR1 reads SGHRS; CDR2 reads YFSETQ. The CDR3 nucleotides read TGCGCCAGCAGCCTCACACCGAACACTGAAGCTTTCTTT. Its translation is CASSLTPNTEAFF.

CDR3 protein: CASSLDIVGPEAFF. The CDR3 DNA sequence: TGTGCCAGCAGCTTAGACATAGTGGGGCCTGAAGCTTTCTTT. The V gene is TRBV7-8, the J gene TRBJ1-1, with TRBD1 as a possible D gene (5 bases). The V gene lost 1 base and the J gene lost 6 bases, with 12 bases spanning the gap. The CDR3 is 14 amino acids. CDR1 is SGHVS and CDR2 is FQNEAQ in the germline V gene.

The chain employs TRBV11-2 and TRBJ2-3; 8 nucleotides match TRBD2. V shed 5 bases, J shed 1 base, and the junction held 8 bases outside the gene matches. CDR3 length: 16 amino acids. CDR1 is SGHAT and CDR2 is FQNNGV in the germline V gene. CDR3 amino acids: CASSPGLARGTDTQYF. CDR3 nucleotide sequence: TGTGCCAGCAGCCCAGGACTAGCCCGGGGCACAGATACGCAGTATTTT.

The chain couples TRBV27 to TRBJ2-5, with 10 bases matching TRBD2. Germline V CDR1 and CDR2: MNHEY, SMNVEV (reference sequence). This CDR3 is built from 17 residues. V lost 1 base, J lost 1 base, and 6 bases stayed unmatched. The CDR3 sequence: CASSLLAAGGPQETQYF. The CDR3 DNA reads as TGTGCCAGCAGTTTATTAGCAGCGGGAGGGCCCCAAGAGACCCAGTACTTC.

This clone was detected only once. The V gene is TRBV9, the J gene TRBJ2-7; 12 positions match TRBD2. This CDR3 contains 16 residues. Per germline, CDR1 SGDLS and CDR2 YYNGEE. J gave up 3 bases and V 4 bases, and 8 bases lay outside the gene matches. The CDR3 is CASSRATSGRIYEQYF. The CDR3 DNA is TGTGCCAGCAGCCGAGCTACTAGCGGGAGGATCTACGAGCAGTACTTC.

This clone showed up just a few times. The chain uses TRBV5-1 and TRBJ2-3; 10 bases line up with TRBD2. Germline trimming cut 1 base from V and 5 bases from J; bases unmatched to any gene: 4. Germline-derived CDR1 and CDR2 are SGHRS and YFSETQ. This CDR3 contains 15 residues. The CDR3 here is CASSLRAGGGDTQYF. DNA of the CDR3: TGCGCCAGCAGCTTGAGAGCGGGAGGGGGAGATACGCAGTATTTT.

The chain recombines TRBV15 with TRBJ2-7; 9 bases line up with TRBD1. CDR3 length equals 14 residues. CDR1 is LNHNV and CDR2 is YYDKDF in the germline V gene (reference sequence). The V and J ends lost 1 base and 7 bases, in that order; junction bases with no gene match: 5. The CDR3 region is CATSRGTGVREQYF. CDR3 in DNA: TGTGCCACCAGCAGAGGGACAGGGGTCAGGGAGCAGTACTTC.

This rearrangement joins TRBV23-1 to TRBJ2-7; tentative D call: TRBD1 (6 bases). TRBV23-1 is flagged as an ORF with uncertain function. Trimming took off 0 bases at V and 4 bases at J, with 16 bases between the two ends. The CDR3 is 16 residues long. CDR3 DNA: TGCGCCAGCAGTCAATCCTGGCCCAGGGGAGAGTACGAGCAGTACTTC. Translating gives CASSQSWPRGEYEQYF.

The chain employs TRBV5-4 and TRBJ1-1; tentative D call: TRBD1 (6 bases). Germline CDR1 and CDR2: SGHNT and YYREEE (reference sequence). The CDR3 has 16 amino acids. V dropped 5 bases and J dropped 7 bases, with 24 bases sitting between them. CDR3 coding DNA: TGTGCCAGCAGACGAGAAAGTGGACAGCACACCTATGAAGCTTTCTTT. Its translation: CASRRESGQHTYEAFF.

This sequence joins TRBV18 and TRBJ2-7; D possibly corresponds to TRBD2 (5 bases). Trimming removed 3 bases from V and 6 bases from J, with 12 bases in between. CDR1 is KGHSH and CDR2 is LQKENI in the germline V gene. The CDR3 extends over 13 amino acids. The CDR3, as DNA: TGTGCCAGCTCACCCCTCGAGGGCTCCGAGCAGTACTTC. Protein product: CASSPLEGSEQYF.

This rearrangement joins TRBV28 to TRBJ2-2; TRBD2 is a possible D gene (6 bases). This CDR3 region has 16 residues. Trimming took 2 bases from V and 5 from J, leaving 15 bases between them. CDR1 and CDR2 (germline): MDHEN, SYDVKM. CDR3 sequence reads: CASSLVVSGGTGELFF. The CDR3 coding sequence is TGTGCCAGCAGTTTAGTCGTTAGCGGTGGGACCGGGGAGCTGTTTTTT. The complete variable domain, with remaining parts taken from reference TRBV28 and TRBJ2-2, reads DVKVTQSSRYLVKRTGEKVFLECVQDMDHENMFWYRQDPGLGLRLIYFSYDVKMKEKGDIPEGYSVSREKKERFSLILESASTNQTSMYLCASSLVVSGGTGELFFGEGSRLTVL.

Only a few counts were recorded for this clone. The V call is TRBV11-2, the J call TRBJ2-1; 11 nucleotides agree with TRBD2. Looked up from germline, CDR1 is SGHAT and CDR2 is FQNNGV. Trimming removed 5 bases from V and 0 bases from J; junction bases left unmatched: 3. The CDR3 is 16 residues long. Here the CDR3 reads CASSQLAGVSYNEQFF. Here the CDR3 DNA reads TGTGCCAGCAGCCAACTAGCGGGAGTCTCCTACAATGAGCAGTTCTTC.

In regard to this clone: This specimen includes other DNA sequences encoding the same CDR3. CDR3 sequence (DNA): TGTGCCAGCAGCGTAGGGGTCGGGACCTACGAGCAGTACTTC. Its translation: CASSVGVGTYEQYF. The chain links TRBV9 to TRBJ2-7; D might be TRBD2 (5 bases). From germline, CDR1 is SGDLS and CDR2 YYNGEE. The CDR3 contains 14 residues. V was cut by 0 bases and J by 2 bases, with 9 bases left in between. The whole variable domain, filled in from reference TRBV9 and TRBJ2-7, reads DSGVTQTPKHLITATGQRVTLRCSPRSGDLSVYWYQQSLDQGLQFLIQYYNGEERAKGNILERFSAQQFPDLHSELNLSSLELGDSALYFCASSVGVGTYEQYFGPGTRLTVT.

The V and J genes are TRBV7-3 and TRBJ2-1; TRBD1 matches 10 bases. Trimming took 5 bases from V and 7 from J; bases not matched to a gene: 5. Looked up from germline, CDR1 is SGHTA and CDR2 is FQGTGA. The CDR3 has 14 residues. The CDR3 DNA reads as TGTGCCAGCAGCGTGGACAGGGGGAGGAATGAGCAGTTCTTC. It specifies CASSVDRGRNEQFF.

This chain links TRBV27 with TRBJ2-1; D not certain. The length of the CDR3 is 16 residues. V shed 2 bases and J shed 7 bases, with 18 bases lying between them. From germline, CDR1 is MNHEY and CDR2 SMNVEV (reference sequence). This CDR3 reads CASSLRSNLFTNEQFF. The CDR3 region has the DNA TGTGCCAGCAGTTTAAGGAGTAACCTATTCACAAATGAGCAGTTCTTC.

V usage is TRBV18 and J usage is TRBJ2-5; TRBD1 might be the D (6 bases). With 0 bases removed from V and 2 bases from J, the gap between germline ends came to 10 bases. CDR3 length: 15 amino acids. The germline V gene has CDR1 KGHSH and CDR2 LQKENI. CDR3 residues: CASSPPGAGQETQYF. The CDR3 coding sequence is TGTGCCAGCTCACCACCGGGGGCAGGGCAAGAGACCCAGTACTTC.

The chain recombines TRBV2 with TRBJ1-2, with 8 bases fitting TRBD1. CDR3 size: 15 residues. Unmatched junction bases numbered 10, after V lost 6 bases and J lost 4 bases. Germline values: CDR1 SNHLY, CDR2 FYNNEI. The CDR3, as DNA: TGTGCCAGCAGCTGGCAGGGGGCGAGTTCCTATGGCTACACCTTC. Translating it yields CASSWQGASSYGYTF.

CDR3 nucleotides: TGTGCCAGCAGCTTACTAATAAACACCGGGGAGCTGTTTTTT. Its translation is CASSLLINTGELFF. J is TRBJ2-2 and V is TRBV7-8; no definite D call. The length of the CDR3 is 14 residues. Germline loops: CDR1 SGHVS, CDR2 FQNEAQ. The V gene lost 2 bases and the J gene lost 2 bases, with 6 bases spanning the gap.

The CDR3 here is CAWTGRAGGLTGELFF. The CDR3 nucleotides are TGTGCCTGGACCGGAAGAGCGGGAGGGCTCACCGGGGAGCTGTTTTTT. The chain carries TRBV30 and TRBJ2-2; the match to TRBD2 covers 10 bases. Germline CDR1 GTSNPN, CDR2 SVGIG (reference sequence). This CDR3 region has 16 residues. Trimming cost V 4 bases and J 4 bases; bases outside gene matches: 9.

The J gene is TRBJ2-7, the V gene TRBV7-9; no clear D. Germline V gene lookup returns CDR1 SEHNR and CDR2 FQNEAQ (reference sequence). The CDR3 is 12 residues long. Trimming removed 3 bases at V and 0 bases at J, with 3 bases between. Written as DNA, the CDR3 is TGTGCCAGCAGCTTCTCCTCCTACGAGCAGTACTTC. Protein product: CASSFSSYEQYF.

The J gene is TRBJ1-1, the V gene TRBV9; a possible D gene is TRBD1 (5 bases). CDR1 is SGDLS and CDR2 is YYNGEE in the germline V gene. The CDR3 runs 15 residues. Trimming cost V 2 bases and J 1 base, with 12 bases left between them. The CDR3 DNA is TGTGCCAGCAGCGTCTCTATGGGGGGGAACACTGAAGCTTTCTTT. Translated: CASSVSMGGNTEAFF.

V gene TRBV19 combines with J gene TRBJ1-5; D is uncertain. Germline CDR1 and CDR2: LNHDA and SQIVND (reference sequence). This CDR3 region has 16 residues. V was cut by 3 bases and J by 0 bases, with 12 bases left in between. The CDR3 region has the DNA TGTGCCAGTAGTATCACTCGGGGTGGTAGCAATCAGCCCCAGCATTTT. It is translated as CASSITRGGSNQPQHF.

The chain has TRBV2 and TRBJ1-3, with TRBD1 matching 7 bases. The CDR3 runs 13 residues. The germline V gene has CDR1 SNHLY and CDR2 FYNNEI. With 0 bases clipped from V and 16 bases from J, the junction kept 9 bases outside the gene matches. In nucleotides, the CDR3 is TGTGCCAGCAGTGAAGCGCGGGGAGACAGGGACTATTTT. Translated: CASSEARGDRDYF.

In the case of this clone: One junction end disagrees with the germline gene, perhaps due to a read error. The chain links TRBV7-9 to TRBJ1-2; D is ambiguous. This CDR3 comprises 12 residues. Germline assignment: CDR1 SEHNR and CDR2 FQNEAQ (reference sequence). The CDR3 sequence: CSSSLSIAGYTF. The CDR3 DNA sequence: TGTTCCAGCAGCTTAAGCATCGCTGGCTACACCTTC.

The rearrangement links TRBV18 to TRBJ1-1; D is unresolved. Trimming removed 2 bases at V and 1 base at J, with 8 bases between. CDR3 length: 14 amino acids. Germline V gene lookup returns CDR1 KGHSH and CDR2 LQKENI. The CDR3 is CASSPAQANTEAFF. The CDR3 DNA reads as TGTGCCAGCTCACCAGCCCAGGCGAACACTGAAGCTTTCTTT.

V gene TRBV28 combines with J gene TRBJ2-5; the match to TRBD2 covers 13 bases. Per germline, CDR1 MDHEN and CDR2 SYDVKM. The CDR3 sequence is 20 residues long. J gave up 4 bases and V 1 base, and 15 bases lay outside the gene matches. The CDR3 sequence is CASSLLMGETSGRPRETQYF. DNA for the CDR3: TGTGCCAGCAGTTTATTGATGGGAGAGACTAGCGGGAGGCCGCGAGAGACCCAGTACTTC.

J is TRBJ1-5 and V is TRBV21-1; the table names TRBD1, a call not compared with the DNA. TRBV21-1 is labeled a pseudogene. This CDR3 contains 17 residues. Written as DNA, the CDR3 is TGTGCCAGCACACAGACCGCCGGGACAGCTAGCAATCAGCCCCAGCATTTT. Its protein product is CASTQTAGTASNQPQHF.

V is TRBV28 and J is TRBJ1-5; no clear D. Germline lookup yields CDR1 MDHEN and CDR2 SYDVKM. Trimming took 6 bases from V and 7 from J, leaving 7 bases between them. The CDR3 spans 11 residues. The CDR3 DNA reads as TGTGCCAGCAGAGGTAGCCAGCCCCAGCATTTT. Protein product: CASRGSQPQHF.

Points on this clone: One end of the junction fails to match germline, which may point to a read error. The V gene is TRBV7-7, the J gene TRBJ1-1; D not resolved. The CDR3 has 13 residues. Germline assignment: CDR1 SSHAT and CDR2 FNYEAQ (reference sequence). In DNA form, the CDR3 reads TGTGCTAGCAGCTTAGACTTCGGCACTGAAGCTTTCTTT. It specifies CASSLDFGTEAFF.